This T cell receptor (beta chain) was captured by sequencing in a study of T cells in women clearing cervical HPV infection. HPV was found by MY09/MY11 PCR and dot-blot genotyping. This CDR3 contains 14 residues. CDR1 and CDR2 (germline): SGHRS, YFSETQ. V shed 0 bases and J 5 bases; nucleotides not matched to a gene: 3. About this clone: Its antigen is not identified. The read ends 3 residues early relative to the CDR3; the germline J gene fills the gap.

This table comes from immunoSEQ multiplex PCR, and its TCRdb copy is limited to in-frame clones, with some not included. The listing contains approximately 41,000 clones. Findings and caveats of the study: Cases carried less TRBV6-7 than controls: approximately 0.1% versus 0.16%.

This sequence was found in a woman aged 18 to 75 with a cervical HPV16 infection that either progressed to CIN3+ or cleared (not recorded which). The gene calls are TRBV5-1 and TRBJ2-7, with 9 bases matching TRBD1. Sequencing used blood buffy coat. The DNA read from the CDR3 is TGCGCCAGCAGCTTGGAGGGACAGGGAGACGAG. Protein sequence: CASSLEGQGDE. The full CDR3 protein reads CASSLEGQGDEQYF.